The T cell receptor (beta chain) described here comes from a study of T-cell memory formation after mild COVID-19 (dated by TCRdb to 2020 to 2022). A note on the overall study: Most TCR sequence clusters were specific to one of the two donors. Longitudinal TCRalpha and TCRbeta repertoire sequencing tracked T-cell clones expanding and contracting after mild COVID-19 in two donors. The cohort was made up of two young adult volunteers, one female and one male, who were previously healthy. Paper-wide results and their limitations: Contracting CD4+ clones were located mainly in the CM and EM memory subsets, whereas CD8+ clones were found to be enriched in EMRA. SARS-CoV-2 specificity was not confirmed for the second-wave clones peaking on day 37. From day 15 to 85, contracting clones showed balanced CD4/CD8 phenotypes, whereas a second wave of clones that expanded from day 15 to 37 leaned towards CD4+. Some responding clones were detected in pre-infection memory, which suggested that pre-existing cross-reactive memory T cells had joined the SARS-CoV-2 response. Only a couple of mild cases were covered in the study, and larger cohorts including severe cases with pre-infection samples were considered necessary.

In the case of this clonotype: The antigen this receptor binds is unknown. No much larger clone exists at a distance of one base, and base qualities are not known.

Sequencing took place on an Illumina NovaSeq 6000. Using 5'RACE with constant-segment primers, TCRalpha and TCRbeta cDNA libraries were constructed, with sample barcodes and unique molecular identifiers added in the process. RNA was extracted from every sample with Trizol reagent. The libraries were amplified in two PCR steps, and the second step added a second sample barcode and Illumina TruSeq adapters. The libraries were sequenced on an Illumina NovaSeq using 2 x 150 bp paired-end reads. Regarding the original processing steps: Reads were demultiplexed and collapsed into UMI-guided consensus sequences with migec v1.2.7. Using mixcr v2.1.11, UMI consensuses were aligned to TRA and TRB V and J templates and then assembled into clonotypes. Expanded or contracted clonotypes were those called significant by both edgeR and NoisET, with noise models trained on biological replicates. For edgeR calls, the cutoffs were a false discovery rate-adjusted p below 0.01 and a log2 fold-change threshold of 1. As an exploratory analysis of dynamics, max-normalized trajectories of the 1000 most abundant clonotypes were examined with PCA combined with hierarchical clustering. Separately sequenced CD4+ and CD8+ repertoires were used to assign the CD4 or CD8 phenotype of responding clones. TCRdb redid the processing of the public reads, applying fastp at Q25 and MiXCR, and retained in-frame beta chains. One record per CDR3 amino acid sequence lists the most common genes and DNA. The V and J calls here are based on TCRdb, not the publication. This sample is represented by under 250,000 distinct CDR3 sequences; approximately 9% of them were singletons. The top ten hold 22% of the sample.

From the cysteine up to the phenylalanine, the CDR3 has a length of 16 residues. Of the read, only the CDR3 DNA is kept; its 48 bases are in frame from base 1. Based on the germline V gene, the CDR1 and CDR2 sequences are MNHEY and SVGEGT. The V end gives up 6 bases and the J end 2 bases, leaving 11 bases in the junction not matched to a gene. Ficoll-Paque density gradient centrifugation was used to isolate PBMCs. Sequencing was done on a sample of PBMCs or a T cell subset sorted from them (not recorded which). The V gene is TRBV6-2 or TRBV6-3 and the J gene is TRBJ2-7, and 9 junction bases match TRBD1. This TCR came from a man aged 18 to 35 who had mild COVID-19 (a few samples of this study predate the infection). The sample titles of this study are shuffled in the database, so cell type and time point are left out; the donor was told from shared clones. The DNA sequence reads TGTGCCAGCAGGAGGCTTCCGGGACAGGGACCCTACGAGCAGTACTTC. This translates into CASRRLPGQGPYEQYF.